A single sample is the source of the 27 T cell receptor beta chains below, sequenced in a study of cytomegalovirus exposure and HLA in healthy donors. The PCR ran on 60 Vbeta and 13 Jbeta primers. Data came from immunoSEQ multiplex PCR; TCRdb stores just in-frame clones and leaves some out. This sample has 150,000 to 200,000 clones, with around 87% found just once. The sample consisted of PBMCs. Receptor source: a boy aged 2 to 9 in good health and CMV-seronegative.

This clone was seen once. The gene calls are TRBV25-1 and TRBJ1-1; no firm D call. V dropped 4 bases and J dropped 2 bases, with 5 bases sitting between them. The CDR3 sequence is 12 residues long. Germline loops: CDR1 MGHDK, CDR2 SYGVNS. CDR3 loop: CASSGINTEAFF. CDR3 coding DNA: TGTGCCAGCAGTGGTATAAACACTGAAGCTTTCTTT.

This sequence joins TRBV6-1 and TRBJ2-1, with 7 positions matching TRBD1. Unmatched junction bases numbered 5, after V lost 1 base and J lost 5 bases. The CDR3 covers 15 residues. CDR1 is MNHNS and CDR2 is SASEGT in the germline V gene. CDR3 in amino acids: CASSEDMTGNNEQFF. Written as DNA, the CDR3 is TGTGCCAGCAGTGAAGACATGACAGGGAACAATGAGCAGTTCTTC.

The chain is built from TRBV27 and TRBJ2-1, with 7 bases identical to TRBD2. The CDR3 is 13 residues long. With V trimmed by 4 bases and J by 9 bases, 6 bases remained unmatched. CDR1 is MNHEY, CDR2 SMNVEV, per germline (reference sequence). The CDR3 nucleotides are TGTGCCAGCAGTTATTGGGGGAGGGGTGAGCAGTTCTTC. Translated, it gives CASSYWGRGEQFF.

The chain couples TRBV19 to TRBJ2-4; a possible D gene is TRBD1 (5 bases). CDR1 and CDR2 (germline): LNHDA, SQIVND (reference sequence). Deletions cut 11 bases from V and 9 bases from J, with 17 bases between. The length of the CDR3 is 12 residues. CDR3 sequence: CASITVQGIQYF. The CDR3 nucleotides read TGTGCCTCTATCACCGTTCAGGGCATTCAGTACTTC. The full variable domain, rest sourced from reference TRBV19 and TRBJ2-4, is DGGITQSPKYLFRKEGQNVTLSCEQNLNHDAMYWYRQDPGQGLRLIYYSQIVNDFQKGDIAEGYSVSREKKESFPLTVTSAQKNPTAFYLCASITVQGIQYFGAGTRLSVL.

The chain combines TRBV28 with TRBJ2-2, with TRBD1 as a possible D gene (5 bases). CDR1 is MDHEN, CDR2 SYDVKM, per germline. CDR3 length equals 15 residues. Trimming stripped 3 bases from V and 3 bases from J, with 11 bases between. The CDR3 DNA reads TGTGCCAGCAGTTTGTACAGGCGATACACCGGGGAGCTGTTTTTT. Translated, it gives CASSLYRRYTGELFF.

There are a few counts of this clone. The CDR3 spells CASRFTGTYTF. In DNA, the CDR3 is TGTGCCAGCAGGTTTACAGGAACCTACACCTTC. This chain joins TRBV6-1 and TRBJ1-2, with D possibly matching TRBD1 (5 bases). The V gene's germline CDR1 is MNHNS and CDR2 SASEGT. The CDR3 is 11 amino acids. V gave up 6 bases and J gave up 10 bases, with 12 bases separating them.

This chain uses TRBV30 with TRBJ1-6; the match to TRBD1 covers 7 bases. The CDR3 runs to 16 residues. Germline CDR1 reads GTSNPN; CDR2 reads SVGIG (reference sequence). V shed 3 bases, J shed 3 bases, and the junction held 8 bases outside the gene matches. CDR3 DNA: TGTGCCTGGAGCCCAGGGGGAAGCCTCTATAATTCACCCCTCCACTTT. It codes for CAWSPGGSLYNSPLHF.

The rearrangement joins TRBV4-1 to TRBJ2-3, with TRBD2 matching over 10 bases. Germline-derived CDR1 and CDR2 are MGHRA and YSYEKL. CDR3 length equals 18 residues. J lost 4 bases, V lost 4 bases, and 14 bases had no gene match. The CDR3 loop reads CASSLLGSGRAPADTQYF. In DNA form, the CDR3 reads TGCGCCAGCAGCCTTTTAGGCAGCGGGAGGGCCCCCGCAGATACGCAGTATTTT.

The chain has TRBV6-1 and TRBJ1-2; 7 nucleotides align to TRBD1. CDR1 is MNHNS and CDR2 is SASEGT in the germline V gene. The CDR3 extends over 12 amino acids. Losses at the gene ends were 7 bases for V and 5 bases for J; bases not matched to a gene: 4. As DNA, the CDR3 is TGTGCCAGCAATCGACAGGGATATGGCTACACCTTC. Its protein product is CASNRQGYGYTF.

CDR3: CASSLYSDTQYF. The CDR3 DNA is TGTGCCAGCAGTTTGTACTCAGATACGCAGTATTTT. This chain uses TRBV6-1 with TRBJ2-3, with D unresolved. Trimming stripped 5 bases from V and 4 bases from J, with 7 bases between. This CDR3 has 12 residues. Germline assignment: CDR1 MNHNS and CDR2 SASEGT.

J is TRBJ1-2 and V is TRBV28, with TRBD1 matching 8 bases. The CDR3 sequence is 14 residues long. Per the germline V gene, CDR1 is MDHEN and CDR2 is SYDVKM. Trimming at V came to 8 bases and at J to 4 bases, leaving 9 bases not matched to a gene. DNA of the CDR3: TGTGCCAGCCTATCGGGACAGGAGACCTATGGCTACACCTTC. Translation: CASLSGQETYGYTF.

The V and J genes are TRBV28 and TRBJ2-7, with D possibly matching TRBD2 (6 bases). The CDR3 has 14 amino acids. CDR1 is MDHEN, CDR2 SYDVKM, per germline. The V and J ends lost 6 bases and 3 bases respectively, with 15 bases between them. CDR3 sequence reads: CASSLTGGYYEQYF. The CDR3 nucleotides are TGTGCCAGCAGCCTGACCGGGGGTTACTACGAGCAGTACTTC.

This rearrangement joins TRBV5-4 to TRBJ2-7, with 9 bases identical to TRBD1. The V segment lost 4 bases and the J segment 0 bases; nucleotides outside the gene matches: 5. Per the germline V gene, CDR1 is SGHNT and CDR2 is YYREEE (reference sequence). The CDR3 loop spans 15 amino acids. The CDR3 region is CASSGTGTISYEQYF. The CDR3 region has the DNA TGTGCCAGCAGCGGGACAGGGACCATCTCCTACGAGCAGTACTTC. The full variable domain, with the rest looked up from reference TRBV5-4 and TRBJ2-7, is ETGVTQSPTHLIKTRGQQVTLRCSSQSGHNTVSWYQQALGQGPQFIFQYYREEENGRGNFPPRFSGLQFPNYSSELNVNALELDDSALYLCASSGTGTISYEQYFGPGTRLTVT.

The J gene is TRBJ2-7, the V gene TRBV5-1, with D possibly being TRBD2 (6 bases). The V gene's germline CDR1 is SGHRS and CDR2 YFSETQ. V was pared by 6 bases and J by 3 bases, with 19 bases between. This CDR3 is 15 amino acids long. This CDR3 reads CASIFVPGGGYEQYF. The DNA for the CDR3 is TGCGCCAGCATCTTTGTACCCGGGGGTGGCTACGAGCAGTACTTC.

V and J are TRBV15 and TRBJ1-1; D remains unclear. Germline V CDR1 and CDR2: LNHNV, YYDKDF (reference sequence). Trimming removed 1 base from V and 4 bases from J, with 10 bases in between. CDR3 length: 14 residues. The chain's CDR3 is CATSRVRGITEAFF. The CDR3 DNA is TGTGCCACCAGCAGAGTTCGGGGAATCACTGAAGCTTTCTTT.

V usage is TRBV29-1 and J usage is TRBJ2-7; 9 bases line up with TRBD2. The V and J ends lost 3 bases and 0 bases, in that order; junction bases with no gene match: 12. Germline V CDR1 and CDR2: SQVTM, ANQGSEA. CDR3 size: 17 residues. The CDR3 region has the DNA TGCAGCGTTGAGATGACTAGCGGCTCCACAGGCTCCTACGAGCAGTACTTC. Its protein is CSVEMTSGSTGSYEQYF.

This clone has a single count. This chain connects TRBV23-1 to TRBJ1-4; TRBD1 matches 8 bases. TRBV23-1 has ORF status, its function being uncertain. This CDR3 spans 15 amino acids. Trimming cost V 2 bases and J 4 bases; bases outside gene matches: 3. The CDR3 loop reads CASSQGQGFNEKLFF. The CDR3 DNA sequence: TGCGCCAGCAGTCAAGGACAGGGATTTAATGAAAAACTGTTTTTT.

This chain's CDR3 is CASRGQVYEQYF. CDR3 nucleotide sequence: TGTGCCAGCAGGGGACAGGTCTACGAGCAGTACTTC. The V call is TRBV2, the J call TRBJ2-7; 8 nucleotides match TRBD1. The V gene end was trimmed by 6 bases and the J gene end by 3 bases; junction bases not matched to a gene: 1. CDR3 length: 12 residues. CDR1 is SNHLY, CDR2 FYNNEI, per germline.

This clone was observed a few times. The rearrangement links TRBV5-1 to TRBJ1-5, with D unclear. Looked up from germline, CDR1 is SGHRS and CDR2 is YFSETQ. The CDR3 runs to 15 residues. V shed 0 bases and J shed 7 bases, with 14 bases lying between them. In nucleotides, the CDR3 is TGCGCCAGCAGCTTGGATGGGAGTCCCAAGCAGCCCCAGCATTTT. Translated: CASSLDGSPKQPQHF.

The chain couples TRBV6-5 to TRBJ2-2, with D perhaps matching TRBD2 (6 bases). V was clipped by 7 bases and J by 1 base, with 13 bases between them. In germline, CDR1 is MNHEY, CDR2 SVGAGI. This CDR3 is 15 amino acids long. CDR3: CASNALARNTGELFF. CDR3 coding DNA: TGTGCCAGCAACGCTCTAGCGAGGAACACCGGGGAGCTGTTTTTT.

This clone was counted between two and nine times. V and J are TRBV19 and TRBJ2-2, with 7 bases identical to TRBD1. J lost 6 bases, V lost 11 bases, and 12 bases had no gene match. CDR3 length: 14 residues. Per germline, CDR1 LNHDA and CDR2 SQIVND (reference sequence). The CDR3 reads CASLYRGGAGELFF. DNA of the CDR3: TGTGCCTCCCTATACAGGGGTGGAGCCGGGGAGCTGTTTTTT.

The chain has TRBV28 and TRBJ2-2, with TRBD2 as a possible D gene (7 bases). The ends were cut back, 6 bases at V and 5 bases at J, with 19 bases in the middle. CDR1 is MDHEN and CDR2 is SYDVKM in the germline V gene. The CDR3 has 16 amino acids. The CDR3 nucleotides read TGTGCCAGCAGACTACTTGGGGGGGGCTCAACCGGGGAGCTGTTTTTT. The encoded protein is CASRLLGGGSTGELFF.

The V call is TRBV28, the J call TRBJ2-3; tentative D call: TRBD2 (6 bases). Germline V gene sequence: CDR1 MDHEN, CDR2 SYDVKM. The CDR3 runs 16 residues. V lost 3 bases, J lost 2 bases, and 15 bases lay in between. CDR3 loop: CASSFGREDPTDTQYF. The CDR3 DNA sequence: TGTGCCAGCAGTTTTGGCAGGGAGGATCCCACAGATACGCAGTATTTT.

This clone was counted a single time. The chain couples TRBV5-4 to TRBJ1-6; 9 nucleotides line up with TRBD1. CDR1 and CDR2 (germline): SGHNT, YYREEE (reference sequence). CDR3 size: 18 residues. V trimming: 0 bases; J trimming: 7 bases; junction bases outside the gene matches: 11. CDR3 in DNA: TGTGCCAGCAGCTTGGGGGGGACAGGGACTTTAGTGAATTCACCCCTCCACTTT. As protein: CASSLGGTGTLVNSPLHF.

The chain combines TRBV25-1 with TRBJ1-1; 10 positions match TRBD1. J was trimmed by 6 bases and V by 1 base; bases with no gene match: 5. Germline assignment: CDR1 MGHDK and CDR2 SYGVNS. The CDR3 totals 15 residues. The chain's CDR3 is CASSESGQGRAEAFF. CDR3 coding DNA: TGTGCCAGCAGTGAATCGGGACAGGGGAGGGCTGAAGCTTTCTTT.

This clone was found a few times. The chain recombines TRBV6-1 with TRBJ1-3; no definite D call. CDR1 and CDR2 from the germline V gene are MNHNS and SASEGT. CDR3 length equals 15 residues. V was pared by 8 bases and J by 4 bases, with 18 bases between. DNA for the CDR3: TGTGCCAGCTCCGAGGAGCTTACGGTCGGAAACACCATATATTTT. Translated, it gives CASSEELTVGNTIYF.

This clone was observed once. The same CDR3 arises from other DNA sequences in this sample as well. This chain joins TRBV29-1 and TRBJ2-7; 15 bases line up with TRBD2. V shed 7 bases and J 4 bases; nucleotides not matched to a gene: 2. The CDR3 length is 13 residues. Germline V CDR1 and CDR2: SQVTM, ANQGSEA. The CDR3: CSAGTSGGYEQYF. In DNA form, the CDR3 reads TGCAGCGCCGGGACTAGCGGGGGGTACGAGCAGTACTTC.